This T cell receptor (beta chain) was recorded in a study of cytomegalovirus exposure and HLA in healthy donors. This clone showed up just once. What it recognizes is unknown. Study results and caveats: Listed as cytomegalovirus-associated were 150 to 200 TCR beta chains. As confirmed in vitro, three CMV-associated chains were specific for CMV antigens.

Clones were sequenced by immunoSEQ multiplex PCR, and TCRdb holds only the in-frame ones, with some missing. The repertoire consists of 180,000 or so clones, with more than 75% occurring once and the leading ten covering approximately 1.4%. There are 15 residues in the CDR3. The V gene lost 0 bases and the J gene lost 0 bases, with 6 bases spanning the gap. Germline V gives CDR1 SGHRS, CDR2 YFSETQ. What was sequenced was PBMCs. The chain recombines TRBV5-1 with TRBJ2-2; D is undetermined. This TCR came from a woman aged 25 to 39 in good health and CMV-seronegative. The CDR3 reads CASSLAGPNTGELFF. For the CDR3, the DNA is TGCGCCAGCAGCTTGGCGGGTCCGAACACCGGGGAGCTGTTTTTT.